The clone carrying this T cell receptor beta chain has only one observation. What it recognizes is unknown. The germline CDR1 and CDR2 sequences are SEHNR and FQNEAQ (reference sequence). The CDR3 has 15 residues. The V end was cut by 2 bases, the J end by 6 bases, with 14 bases between. The data are from a study of shared clonotypes between healthy human individuals. General study points: Limitation of the genetic and exposure-history diversity represented came from the few donors.

The table came from immunoSEQ multiplex PCR; TCRdb's copy has only in-frame clones and leaves some out. The table has 2 million to 3 million clones, roughly 93% seen once; the top ten hold 0.36%. The TCR originated in a man aged 18 to 30 in good health. Some clones in this sample may be carry-over from other donors' samples. This chain joins TRBV7-9 and TRBJ2-1; D unclear. Sequenced material: naive CD4+ T cells from PBMCs. Regarding subset: CD45RA+ positively selected. The chain's CDR3 is CASSLWSTLTNEQFF. Written as DNA, the CDR3 is TGTGCCAGCAGCTTATGGTCTACACTAACCAATGAGCAGTTCTTC.